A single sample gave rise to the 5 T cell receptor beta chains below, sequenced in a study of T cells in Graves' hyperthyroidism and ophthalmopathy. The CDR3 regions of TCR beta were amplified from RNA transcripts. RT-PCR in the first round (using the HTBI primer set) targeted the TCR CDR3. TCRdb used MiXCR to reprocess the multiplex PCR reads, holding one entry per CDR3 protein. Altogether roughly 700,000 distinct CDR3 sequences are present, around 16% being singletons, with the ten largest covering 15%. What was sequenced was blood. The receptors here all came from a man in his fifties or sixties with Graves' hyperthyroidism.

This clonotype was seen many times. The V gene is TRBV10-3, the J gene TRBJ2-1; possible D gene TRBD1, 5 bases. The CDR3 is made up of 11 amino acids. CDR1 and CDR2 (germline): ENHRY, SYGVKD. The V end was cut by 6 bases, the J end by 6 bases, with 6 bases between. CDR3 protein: CAISQGNEQFF. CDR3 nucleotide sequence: TGTGCCATCAGCCAGGGCAATGAGCAGTTCTTC.

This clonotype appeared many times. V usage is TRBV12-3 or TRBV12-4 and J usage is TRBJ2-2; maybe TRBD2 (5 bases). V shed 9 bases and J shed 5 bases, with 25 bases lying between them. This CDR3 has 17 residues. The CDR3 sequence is CASYILREVLRTGELFF. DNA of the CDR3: TGTGCCAGTTACATTCTTCGGGAAGTGCTAAGAACCGGGGAGCTGTTTTTT.

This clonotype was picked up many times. The CDR3 is CASRVGRPNTGELFF. The CDR3 DNA reads TGTGCCAGCAGAGTCGGAAGACCGAACACCGGGGAGCTGTTTTTT. V usage is TRBV6-1 and J usage is TRBJ2-2; D gene uncertain. Deletions cut 6 bases from V and 0 bases from J, with 11 bases between. CDR3 length equals 15 residues. Germline V CDR1 and CDR2: MNHNS, SASEGT.

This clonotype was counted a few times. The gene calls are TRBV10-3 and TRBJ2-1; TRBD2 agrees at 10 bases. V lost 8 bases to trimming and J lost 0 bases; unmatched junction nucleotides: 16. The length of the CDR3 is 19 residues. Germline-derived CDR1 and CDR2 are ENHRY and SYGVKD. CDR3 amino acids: CAIATGSGRAGSSYNEQFF. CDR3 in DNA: TGTGCCATCGCAACCGGGAGCGGGAGGGCCGGTAGCTCCTACAATGAGCAGTTCTTC.

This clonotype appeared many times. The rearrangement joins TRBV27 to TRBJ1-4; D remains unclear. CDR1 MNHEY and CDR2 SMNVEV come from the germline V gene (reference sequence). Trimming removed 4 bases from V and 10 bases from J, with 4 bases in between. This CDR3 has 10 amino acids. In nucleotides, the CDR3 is TGTGCCAGCAGTTACCGAAAACTGTTTTTT. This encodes CASSYRKLFF.